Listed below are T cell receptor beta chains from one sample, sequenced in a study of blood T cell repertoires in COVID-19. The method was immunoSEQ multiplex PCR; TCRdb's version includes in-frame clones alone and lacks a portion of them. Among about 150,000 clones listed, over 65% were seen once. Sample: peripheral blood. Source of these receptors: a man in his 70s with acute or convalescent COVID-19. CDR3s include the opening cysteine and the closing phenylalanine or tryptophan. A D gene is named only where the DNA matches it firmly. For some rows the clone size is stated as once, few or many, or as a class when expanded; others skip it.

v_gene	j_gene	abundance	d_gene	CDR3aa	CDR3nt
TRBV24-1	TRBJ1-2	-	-	CATSDQITGQDGYTF	TGTGCCACCAGTGATCAAATAACAGGGCAGGATGGCTACACCTTC
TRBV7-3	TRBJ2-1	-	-	CASSLGGRGSAQEQFF	TGTGCCAGCAGCCTTGGGGGGAGAGGATCGGCCCAAGAGCAGTTCTTC
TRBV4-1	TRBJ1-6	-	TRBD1	CASSLGTAYSPLHF	TGCGCCAGCAGTCTCGGGACAGCTTATTCACCCCTCCACTTT
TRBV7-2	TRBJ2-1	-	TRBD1	CASSLVGQGVGNEQFF	TGTGCCAGCAGCTTAGTGGGACAGGGGGTTGGGAATGAGCAGTTCTTC
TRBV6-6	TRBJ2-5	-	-	CASKRSQTGQETQYF	TGTGCCAGCAAAAGGTCCCAAACAGGCCAAGAGACCCAGTACTTC
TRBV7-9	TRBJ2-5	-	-	CASSLALQGRETQYF	TGTGCCAGCAGCTTAGCGCTCCAGGGCCGGGAGACCCAGTACTTC
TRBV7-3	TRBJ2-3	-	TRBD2	CASSWGLADTDTQYF	TGTGCCAGCAGCTGGGGACTAGCAGATACAGATACGCAGTATTTT
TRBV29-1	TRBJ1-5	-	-	CSVAAGWGVGGDQPQHF	TGCAGCGTTGCGGCCGGTTGGGGGGTCGGGGGAGATCAGCCCCAGCATTTT
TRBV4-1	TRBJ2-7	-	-	CASSQGRYEQYF	TGCGCCAGCAGCCAAGGCAGGTACGAGCAGTACTTC
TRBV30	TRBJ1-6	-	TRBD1	CAWATGTGPSPLHF	TGTGCCTGGGCAACCGGGACAGGACCTTCACCCCTCCACTTT
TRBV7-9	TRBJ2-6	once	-	CASSLNRRSASGANVLTF	TGTGCCAGCAGCCTAAACAGGAGATCTGCCTCTGGGGCCAACGTCCTGACTTTC
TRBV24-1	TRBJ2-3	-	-	CATESTDTQYF	TGTGCCACCGAGAGCACAGATACGCAGTATTTT
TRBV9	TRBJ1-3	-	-	CASSDRSASGNTIYF	TGTGCCAGCAGCGACAGGTCGGCCTCTGGAAACACCATATATTTT
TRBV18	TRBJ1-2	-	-	CASSPSGTNYGYTF	TGTGCCAGCTCACCTTCCGGGACTAACTATGGCTACACCTTC
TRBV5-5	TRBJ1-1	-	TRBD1	CASFVGQVNTEAFF	TGTGCCAGCTTCGTCGGACAGGTAAACACTGAAGCTTTCTTT
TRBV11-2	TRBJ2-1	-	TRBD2	CASSLWPSGGHNEQFF	TGTGCCAGCAGCTTATGGCCTAGCGGCGGCCACAATGAGCAGTTCTTC
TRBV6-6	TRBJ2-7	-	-	CASTAYKDEQYF	TGTGCCAGCACAGCGTACAAGGACGAGCAGTACTTC
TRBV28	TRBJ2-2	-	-	CASTGVGAGSGELFF	TGTGCCAGCACCGGAGTTGGGGCAGGTTCAGGGGAGCTGTTTTTT
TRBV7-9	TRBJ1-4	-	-	CASSSSEEKLFF	TGTGCCAGCAGCTCTAGCGAAGAAAAACTGTTTTTT
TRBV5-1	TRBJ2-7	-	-	CASTRGARGVEQYF	TGCGCCAGTACCAGGGGGGCTCGAGGGGTCGAGCAGTACTTC
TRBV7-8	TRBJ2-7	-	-	CASTRGRSYEQYF	TGTGCCAGCACCCGGGGGCGGTCCTACGAGCAGTACTTC
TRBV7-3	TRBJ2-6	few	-	CASSSRPQSYSGANVLTF	TGTGCCAGCAGCTCCCGCCCACAGAGTTACTCTGGGGCCAACGTCCTGACTTTC
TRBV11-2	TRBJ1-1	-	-	CASSVSPFGAFF	TGTGCCAGCAGCGTATCCCCCTTTGGCGCTTTCTTT
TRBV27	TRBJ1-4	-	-	CASSPRGREKLFF	TGTGCCAGCAGTCCGAGGGGGAGAGAAAAACTGTTTTTT
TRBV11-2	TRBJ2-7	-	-	CASSRGSSAAEQYF	TGTGCCAGCAGCAGAGGGAGTTCGGCGGCGGAGCAGTACTTC
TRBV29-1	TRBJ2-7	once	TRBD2	CSVEEGGSSYEQYF	TGCAGCGTTGAGGAGGGAGGGAGCTCCTACGAGCAGTACTTC
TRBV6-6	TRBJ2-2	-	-	CASSYPGQNTGELFF	TGTGCCAGCAGTTACCCGGGACAGAACACCGGGGAGCTGTTTTTT
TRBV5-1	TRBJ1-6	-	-	CASRTGNSPLHF	TGCGCCAGCAGAACCGGTAATTCACCCCTCCACTTT
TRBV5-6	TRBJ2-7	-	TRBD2	CASSLGLAGVEQYF	TGTGCCAGCAGCTTAGGACTAGCGGGAGTCGAGCAGTACTTC
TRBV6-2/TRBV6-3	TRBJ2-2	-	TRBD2	CASSYSRGSKGHTGELFF	TGTGCCAGCAGTTACTCGCGGGGGTCCAAAGGACACACCGGGGAGCTGTTTTTT
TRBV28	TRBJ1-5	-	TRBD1	CASRDRVAGQPQHF	TGTGCCAGCCGGGACAGGGTGGCGGGGCAGCCCCAGCATTTT
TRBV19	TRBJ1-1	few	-	CASSQGTFTEAFF	TGTGCCAGTAGTCAGGGTACGTTCACTGAAGCTTTCTTT
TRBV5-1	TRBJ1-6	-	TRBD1	CASSLDPRTGRSYNSPLHF	TGCGCCAGCAGCTTGGACCCTCGGACAGGGCGATCCTATAATTCACCCCTCCACTTT
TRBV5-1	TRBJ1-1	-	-	CASSFSTGPTEAFF	TGCGCCAGCAGCTTTTCCACAGGGCCGACTGAAGCTTTCTTT
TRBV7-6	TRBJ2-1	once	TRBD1	CASSPRQGSYNEQFF	TGTGCCAGCAGCCCCCGACAGGGCTCCTACAATGAGCAGTTCTTC
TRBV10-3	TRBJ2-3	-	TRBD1	CAIRDGTGEDTQYF	TGTGCCATCAGAGATGGGACAGGGGAAGATACGCAGTATTTT
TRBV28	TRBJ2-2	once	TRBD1	CAGGQGYTGELFF	TGTGCCGGGGGACAGGGTTATACCGGGGAGCTGTTTTTT
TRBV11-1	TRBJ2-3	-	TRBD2	CASSLAGGGEDTQYF	TGTGCCAGCAGCTTAGCGGGGGGAGGGGAAGATACGCAGTATTTT
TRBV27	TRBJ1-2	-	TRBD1	CASRGTWDSSANYGYTF	TGTGCGAGCAGGGGAACTTGGGACAGCTCAGCTAACTATGGCTACACCTTC
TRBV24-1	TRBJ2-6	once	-	CATAGNSGANVLTF	TGTGCCACCGCAGGAAATTCTGGGGCCAACGTCCTGACTTTC
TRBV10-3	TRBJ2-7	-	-	CAISESNRREQYF	TGTGCCATCAGTGAGTCCAACAGACGCGAGCAGTACTTC
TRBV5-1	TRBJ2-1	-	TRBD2	CASSLETSIHEQFF	TGCGCCAGCAGCTTGGAGACTAGCATTCATGAGCAGTTCTTC
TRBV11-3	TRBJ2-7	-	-	CASSLEGAREQYF	TGTGCCAGCAGCTTAGAAGGGGCCAGGGAGCAGTACTTC
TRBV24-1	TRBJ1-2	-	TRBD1	CATSDPRDRGGYGYTF	TGTGCCACCAGTGATCCCCGGGACAGGGGTGGCTATGGCTACACCTTC
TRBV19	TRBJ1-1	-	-	CASRVEGRNTEAFF	TGTGCCAGTAGGGTCGAGGGCAGGAACACTGAAGCTTTCTTT
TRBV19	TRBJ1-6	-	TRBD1	CASSIDGTGNNSPLHF	TGTGCCAGTAGTATAGATGGGACAGGGAATAATTCACCCCTCCACTTT
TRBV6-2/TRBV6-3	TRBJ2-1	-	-	CASSYFGAYNEQFF	TGTGCCAGCAGTTACTTCGGGGCCTACAATGAGCAGTTCTTC